This entry is about one T cell receptor (beta chain). The antigen remains unidentified. These data are taken from a study of OX40 agonist ivuxolimab in advanced cancers. Whole-study context: It was ivuxolimab, an agonistic anti-OX40 (CD134) antibody, that patients were treated with.

The method was immunoSEQ multiplex PCR; TCRdb's version includes in-frame clones alone and lacks a portion of them. The sample holds some 86,000 clones, around 85% seen once. Germline V gene data show CDR1 as MDHEN and CDR2 as SYDVKM. The CDR3 is 14 amino acids. The germline V and J ends were trimmed by 3 bases and 1 base, with 9 bases remaining between them. Excluded were patients having autoimmune disease history or systemic immunosuppression. Findings and limits, study-wide: The antigens recognized by the expanded peripheral T cells, that is their antigen specificity, were not determined.

This chain uses TRBV28 with TRBJ1-1, with D perhaps matching TRBD1 (5 bases). The sample consisted of CD4+ or CD8+ T cells sorted from blood, taken in a trial of the OX40 agonist ivuxolimab. This clonotype was sampled from an adult with an advanced solid tumor such as melanoma, head and neck, liver or kidney cancer. The chain's CDR3 is CASSFGGSNTEAFF. CDR3 bases: TGTGCCAGCAGTTTTGGGGGATCGAACACTGAAGCTTTCTTT.